These T cell receptor beta chains were read from a single sample in a study of blood T cells in healthy people across ages. MiXCR was run by TCRdb on the 5' RACE reads, yielding one entry per CDR3 protein. This sample has 1.5 million to 2 million distinct CDR3 sequences, with approximately 32% found just once. The specimen sequenced was blood. Receptor source: a woman aged 25 to 39 in good health. The CDR3 runs from the conserved cysteine through the conserved F or W. A D gene is named only where the DNA matches it firmly. For some rows the clone size is stated as once, few or many, or as a class when expanded; others skip it.

size: NA; length: 13; V: TRBV7-9; D: TRBD1; J: TRBJ1-6; CDR3: CASSAGTGSPLHF; DNA: TGTGCCAGCAGCGCGGGGACAGGTTCACCCCTCCACTTT
size: few; length: 12; V: TRBV20-1; D: TRBD1; J: TRBJ2-1; CDR3: CSAATQGYEQFF; DNA: TGCAGTGCAGCGACACAGGGGTATGAGCAGTTCTTC
size: NA; length: 14; V: TRBV9; D: NA; J: TRBJ1-1; CDR3: CASMPLDMNTEAFF; DNA: TGTGCCAGCATGCCTCTCGATATGAACACTGAAGCTTTCTTT
size: few; length: 16; V: TRBV5-1; D: NA; J: TRBJ2-7; CDR3: CASSLVSFGTPNEQYF; DNA: TGCGCCAGCAGCTTGGTGTCTTTCGGGACCCCCAACGAGCAGTACTTC
size: NA; length: 17; V: TRBV10-3; D: TRBD2; J: TRBJ2-5; CDR3: CAVSEVGLEGSQETQYF; DNA: TGTGCCGTCAGTGAAGTGGGACTAGAGGGATCTCAAGAGACCCAGTACTTC
size: NA; length: 18; V: TRBV7-9; D: TRBD1; J: TRBJ2-6; CDR3: CASSSRQGSYSGANVLTF; DNA: TGTGCCAGCAGCTCCCGACAGGGGTCGTACTCTGGGGCCAACGTCCTGACTTTC
size: NA; length: 14; V: TRBV12-3/TRBV12-4; D: NA; J: TRBJ1-2; CDR3: CASSRTGFRYGYTF; DNA: TGTGCCAGCAGCCGTACAGGGTTTCGCTATGGCTACACCTTC
size: few; length: 16; V: TRBV4-1; D: NA; J: TRBJ2-5; CDR3: CASSQGRGEFQEAQYF; DNA: TGCGCCAGCAGCCAAGGGCGCGGGGAATTCCAAGAGGCCCAGTACTTC
size: NA; length: 16; V: TRBV20-1; D: NA; J: TRBJ1-5; CDR3: CSARASGAYSNQPQHF; DNA: TGCAGTGCTAGAGCATCGGGGGCATATAGCAATCAGCCCCAGCATTTT
size: NA; length: 19; V: TRBV7-2; D: NA; J: TRBJ2-1; CDR3: CASSGFVDGGFPEYNEQFF; DNA: TGTGCCAGCAGCGGGTTCGTCGACGGGGGATTCCCCGAATACAATGAGCAGTTCTTC
size: few; length: 16; V: TRBV5-1; D: NA; J: TRBJ2-1; CDR3: CASSPRPAIAVNEQFF; DNA: TGCGCCAGCAGCCCTCGCCCGGCGATAGCGGTAAATGAGCAGTTCTTC